One sample yielded the 17 T cell receptor beta chains listed below, sequenced in a study of OX40 agonist ivuxolimab in advanced cancers. Generated by immunoSEQ multiplex PCR, the TCRdb table keeps only in-frame clones and is missing some. The sample lists 80,000 or so clones; 85% were seen once. Specimen: CD4+ or CD8+ T cells sorted from blood, collected in a trial of the OX40 agonist ivuxolimab. These receptors came from an adult with an advanced solid tumor such as melanoma, head and neck, liver or kidney cancer.

The chain has TRBV9 and TRBJ2-4, with D maybe TRBD2 (5 bases). V dropped 3 bases and J dropped 7 bases, with 11 bases sitting between them. This CDR3 spans 13 amino acids. Germline-derived CDR1 and CDR2 are SGDLS and YYNGEE. DNA of the CDR3: TGTGCCAGCAGCGCGGACTTGGCGAACATTCAGTACTTC. This encodes CASSADLANIQYF.

The rearrangement uses TRBV6-1 and TRBJ1-2; D gene unclear. The length of the CDR3 is 14 residues. Deletions cut 1 base from V and 2 bases from J, with 8 bases between. Germline V CDR1 and CDR2: MNHNS, SASEGT. CDR3 region: CASSEVKQNYGYTF. As DNA, the CDR3 is TGTGCCAGCAGTGAAGTGAAGCAGAACTATGGCTACACCTTC.

The J gene is TRBJ2-7, the V gene TRBV4-3; D gene ambiguous. The CDR3 has 14 amino acids. Trimming took off 0 bases at V and 9 bases at J, with 15 bases between the two ends. Germline CDR1 is LGHNA and CDR2 is YSLEER. The DNA for the CDR3 is TGCGCCAGCAGCCAAGAGTTGAGTCCGTTAAGGCAGTACTTC. Its protein product is CASSQELSPLRQYF.

This clone occurred once. The J gene is TRBJ2-1, the V gene TRBV7-3; 9 bases line up with TRBD1. Germline V gene lookup returns CDR1 SGHTA and CDR2 FQGTGA. V was clipped by 5 bases and J by 6 bases; unmatched bases: 2. The CDR3 sequence is 13 residues long. CDR3 in amino acids: CASSPGQGNEQFF. CDR3 DNA sequence: TGTGCCAGCAGCCCGGGACAGGGCAATGAGCAGTTCTTC.

This clone was observed a few times. CDR3 nucleotide sequence: TGTGCCAGCAGTTACATAGCGGGAGGCCCAGATACGCAGTATTTT. Translated, it gives CASSYIAGGPDTQYF. The chain recombines TRBV6-5 with TRBJ2-3; 10 nucleotides agree with TRBD2. The germline gives CDR1 MNHEY, CDR2 SVGAGI. The junction had 3 bases not matched to a gene; V was cut back by 2 bases and J by 4 bases. The CDR3 loop spans 15 amino acids.

This chain uses TRBV15 with TRBJ1-1; 7 positions match TRBD1. The CDR3 is 15 residues long. In germline, CDR1 is LNHNV, CDR2 YYDKDF (reference sequence). J gave up 1 base and V 1 base, and 3 bases lay outside the gene matches. CDR3 sequence reads: CATSRGDRENTEAFF. The CDR3 DNA reads TGTGCCACCAGCAGAGGGGACAGAGAGAACACTGAAGCTTTCTTT.

The chain is built from TRBV30 and TRBJ1-1; D might be TRBD1 (6 bases). Germline-derived CDR1 and CDR2 are GTSNPN and SVGIG (reference sequence). V was shortened by 0 bases and J by 1 base, with 9 bases between the two germline ends. CDR3 length: 14 residues. The DNA of the CDR3 is TGTGCCTGGAGTGTAAAAGGGGGGAACACTGAAGCTTTCTTT. This encodes CAWSVKGGNTEAFF. The whole variable domain, remainder taken from reference TRBV30 and TRBJ1-1, is SQTIHQWPATLVQPVGSPLSLECTVEGTSNPNLYWYRQAAGRGLQLLFYSVGIGQISSEVPQNLSASRPQDRQFILSSKKLLLSDSGFYLCAWSVKGGNTEAFFGQGTRLTVV.

This clone was observed a few times. This sequence joins TRBV5-1 and TRBJ2-1; 7 bases are a match to TRBD1. The CDR3 is 14 amino acids. V was clipped by 0 bases and J by 6 bases; unmatched bases: 3. In germline, CDR1 is SGHRS, CDR2 YFSETQ. CDR3 protein: CASSLGAGGNEQFF. CDR3 coding DNA: TGCGCCAGCAGCTTGGGGGCAGGGGGCAATGAGCAGTTCTTC.

V is TRBV19 and J is TRBJ1-5; D ambiguous. Trimming pared 1 base from V and 4 bases from J, leaving 8 bases between. Germline lookup yields CDR1 LNHDA and CDR2 SQIVND (reference sequence). This CDR3 is 14 amino acids long. Here the CDR3 DNA reads TGTGCCAGTAGTATAGCGCGGTTAAATCAGCCCCAGCATTTT. It codes for CASSIARLNQPQHF.

The DNA for the CDR3 is TGCAGCGTCCGGACAGGGGTTGGTCAGCCCCAGCATTTT. This gives the protein CSVRTGVGQPQHF. The rearrangement joins TRBV29-1 to TRBJ1-5; 9 bases map to TRBD1. Germline V gene data show CDR1 as SQVTM and CDR2 as ANQGSEA. The CDR3 has 13 amino acids. The ends lost 6 bases at V and 6 bases at J; junction bases unmatched: 6.

This sequence joins TRBV6-1 and TRBJ2-7; 11 bases agree with TRBD2. Germline CDR1 reads MNHNS; CDR2 reads SASEGT. This CDR3 comprises 15 residues. With V trimmed by 6 bases and J by 1 base, 5 bases remained unmatched. The CDR3 region has the DNA TGTGCCAGCAGCGCCGGGACTAGCGGTTCCTACGAGCAGTACTTC. This gives the protein CASSAGTSGSYEQYF.

This clone was detected once. The chain combines TRBV2 with TRBJ2-5; D gene unclear. Germline-derived CDR1 and CDR2 are SNHLY and FYNNEI. The CDR3 length is 13 residues. V lost 4 bases to trimming and J lost 4 bases, with 10 bases between them. CDR3 bases: TGTGCCAGCAGTGCCGAAAGTTCAGAGACCCAGTACTTC. It is translated as CASSAESSETQYF.

The CDR3 reads CASSEDSGANVLTF. The CDR3 DNA follows: TGCGCCAGCTCTGAAGACTCTGGGGCCAACGTCCTGACTTTC. The rearrangement links TRBV5-1 to TRBJ2-6; D unclear. This CDR3 spans 14 amino acids. V gave up 7 bases and J gave up 0 bases, with 8 bases separating them. CDR1 and CDR2 from the germline V gene are SGHRS and YFSETQ.

This sequence joins TRBV28 and TRBJ1-1, with D possibly being TRBD1 (6 bases). CDR3 size: 14 residues. Germline loops: CDR1 MDHEN, CDR2 SYDVKM. V was pared by 7 bases and J by 3 bases, with 15 bases between. CDR3 sequence (DNA): TGTGCCAGCATCTCCGGGACATCGGACACTGAAGCTTTCTTT. Residues: CASISGTSDTEAFF.

This clone appeared a single time. The chain is built from TRBV4-2 and TRBJ1-5, with a weak D call TRBD1 (5 bases). The germline CDR1 and CDR2 sequences are LGHNA and YNFKEQ. Trimming stripped 4 bases from V and 1 base from J, with 8 bases between. This CDR3 is 14 amino acids long. CDR3 loop: CASSLEGSNQPQHF. CDR3 bases: TGTGCCAGCAGCCTCGAGGGGAGCAATCAGCCCCAGCATTTT.

The rearrangement joins TRBV19 to TRBJ2-7; TRBD1 agrees at 7 bases. The CDR3 totals 14 residues. CDR1 LNHDA and CDR2 SQIVND come from the germline V gene (reference sequence). V trimming: 4 bases; J trimming: 3 bases; junction bases outside the gene matches: 6. In nucleotides, the CDR3 is TGTGCCAGTAGTAGAAGGACAGGCCACTACGAGCAGTACTTC. As protein: CASSRRTGHYEQYF.

The chain uses TRBV2 and TRBJ1-5; D not resolved. V was cut by 4 bases and J by 1 base, with 5 bases left in between. The CDR3 spans 13 residues. In germline, CDR1 is SNHLY, CDR2 FYNNEI. CDR3 residues: CASSVGSNQPQHF. CDR3 nucleotide sequence: TGTGCCAGCAGTGTAGGGAGCAATCAGCCCCAGCATTTT. The full variable domain, rest sourced from reference TRBV2 and TRBJ1-5, is EPEVTQTPSHQVTQMGQEVILRCVPISNHLYFYWYRQILGQKVEFLVSFYNNEISEKSEIFDDQFSVERPDGSNFTLKIRSTKLEDSAMYFCASSVGSNQPQHFGDGTRLSIL.